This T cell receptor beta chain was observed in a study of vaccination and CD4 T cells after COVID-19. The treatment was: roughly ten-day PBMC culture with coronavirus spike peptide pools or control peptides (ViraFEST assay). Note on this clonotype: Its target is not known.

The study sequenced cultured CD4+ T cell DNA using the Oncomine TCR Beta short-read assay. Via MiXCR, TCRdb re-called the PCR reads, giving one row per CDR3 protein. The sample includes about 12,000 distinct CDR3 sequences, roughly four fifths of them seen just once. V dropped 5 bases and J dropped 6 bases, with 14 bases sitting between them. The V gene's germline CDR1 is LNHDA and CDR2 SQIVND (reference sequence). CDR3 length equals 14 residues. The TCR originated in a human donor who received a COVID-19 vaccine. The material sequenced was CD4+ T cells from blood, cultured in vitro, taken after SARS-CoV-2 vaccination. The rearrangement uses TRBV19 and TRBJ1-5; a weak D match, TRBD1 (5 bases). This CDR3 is CASSSDRAGQPQHF. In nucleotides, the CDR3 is TGTGCCAGTAGTTCAGACAGAGCGGGTCAGCCCCAGCATTTT.